Listed below are T cell receptor beta chains from one sample, sequenced in a study of T cell repertoires in cytomegalovirus infection. Their specific antigens are unknown. TCRdb reanalysed the reads using MiXCR and keeps one entry per CDR3 protein. The sample lists approximately 990,000 distinct CDR3 sequences, roughly 30% occurring once. Sample: cultured CD8+ T cells from PBMCs, taken from culture after CMV antigen stimulation. These receptors were taken from a human donor in good health (CMV status not recorded). Some clones in this sample may be carry-over from other donors' samples. Both conserved end residues are part of each CDR3. The D gene is left open where the match is weak. The listing skips clone size in some rows; elsewhere it reads once, few, many or a size class.

D: NA
size: many
V: TRBV7-9
J: TRBJ1-6
CDR3: CASKSSYNSPLHF
DNA: TGTGCCAGCAAGAGCTCCTATAATTCACCCCTCCACTTT

D: NA
size: many
V: TRBV27
J: TRBJ1-2
CDR3: CASSPSTGRRNYGYTF
DNA: TGTGCCAGCAGTCCCAGTACCGGACGGAGAAACTATGGCTACACCTTC

D: NA
size: NA
V: TRBV10-3
J: TRBJ2-2
CDR3: CAISGGGRTGELFF
DNA: TGTGCCATCAGTGGGGGGGGGCGCACCGGGGAGCTGTTTTTT

D: NA
size: NA
V: TRBV6-1
J: TRBJ2-5
CDR3: CASEDTYQETQYF
DNA: TGTGCCAGCGAGGACACCTACCAAGAGACCCAGTACTTC

D: NA
size: NA
V: TRBV7-6
J: TRBJ2-3
CDR3: CANSPGVDTQYF
DNA: TGTGCCAACAGCCCGGGGGTAGATACGCAGTATTTT

D: TRBD2
size: NA
V: TRBV27
J: TRBJ2-7
CDR3: CASSWEGSYEQYF
DNA: TGTGCCAGCAGTTGGGAGGGATCCTACGAGCAGTACTTC

D: TRBD1
size: NA
V: TRBV5-6
J: TRBJ2-1
CDR3: CASSKQGRGYNEQFF
DNA: TGTGCCAGCAGCAAACAGGGGAGAGGCTACAATGAGCAGTTCTTC

D: TRBD1
size: few
V: TRBV7-6
J: TRBJ2-2
CDR3: CASSSTGGTSGELFF
DNA: TGTGCCAGCAGCTCGACAGGGGGCACCTCCGGGGAGCTGTTTTTT

D: NA
size: few
V: TRBV20-1
J: TRBJ2-1
CDR3: CSARDLDEQFF
DNA: TGCAGTGCTAGAGACCTGGATGAGCAGTTCTTC

D: NA
size: NA
V: TRBV7-9
J: TRBJ1-1
CDR3: CASSYPADPMNTEAFF
DNA: TGTGCCAGCAGCTACCCAGCGGACCCCATGAACACTGAAGCTTTCTTT

D: NA
size: NA
V: TRBV6-1
J: TRBJ2-7
CDR3: CASSELGYHEQYF
DNA: TGTGCCAGCAGTGAACTGGGGTACCACGAGCAGTACTTC

D: TRBD2
size: few
V: TRBV6-5
J: TRBJ2-1
CDR3: CASSYSVSGGALEQFF
DNA: TGTGCCAGCAGTTACTCTGTTAGCGGGGGGGCCCTCGAGCAGTTCTTC

D: TRBD1
size: NA
V: TRBV6-2/TRBV6-3
J: TRBJ1-5
CDR3: CASSGTGPLNQPQHF
DNA: TGTGCCAGCAGTGGGACAGGGCCGTTGAATCAGCCCCAGCATTTT

D: NA
size: once
V: TRBV12-3/TRBV12-4
J: TRBJ1-1
CDR3: CASSLGSRDTEAFF
DNA: TGTGCCAGCAGTTTGGGGTCTCGGGACACTGAAGCTTTCTTT

D: NA
size: few
V: TRBV7-7
J: TRBJ1-2
CDR3: CASIESSSDSYGYTF
DNA: TGTGCCAGCATTGAATCGAGTTCGGATAGCTATGGCTACACCTTC

D: TRBD1
size: NA
V: TRBV7-9
J: TRBJ1-2
CDR3: CATTQGASGGYTF
DNA: TGTGCCACCACACAGGGGGCGTCTGGTGGCTACACCTTC

D: NA
size: NA
V: TRBV6-5
J: TRBJ2-2
CDR3: CASSWGGGPYGELFF
DNA: TGTGCCAGCAGTTGGGGGGGGGGCCCGTACGGGGAGCTGTTTTTT

D: TRBD1
size: NA
V: TRBV10-3
J: TRBJ2-5
CDR3: CATTGTGSQETQYF
DNA: TGTGCCACCACGGGGACAGGCTCACAAGAGACCCAGTACTTC

D: NA
size: few
V: TRBV28
J: TRBJ1-1
CDR3: CASSPYTGFRDTEAFF
DNA: TGTGCCAGCAGTCCGTATACAGGGTTTCGTGACACTGAAGCTTTCTTT

D: TRBD1
size: few
V: TRBV7-9
J: TRBJ1-5
CDR3: CASSLAGQGRQPQHF
DNA: TGTGCCAGCAGCTTAGCCGGACAGGGCCGCCAGCCCCAGCATTTT

D: TRBD1
size: few
V: TRBV7-9
J: TRBJ1-2
CDR3: CASSLDRGFNGYTF
DNA: TGTGCCAGCAGCTTGGACAGGGGTTTCAATGGCTACACCTTC

D: TRBD1
size: NA
V: TRBV5-1
J: TRBJ2-2
CDR3: CASSLVRLQGSNTGELFF
DNA: TGCGCCAGCAGCCTCGTCCGTTTACAGGGGTCAAACACCGGGGAGCTGTTTTTT

D: NA
size: NA
V: TRBV5-1
J: TRBJ2-3
CDR3: CASSLSVGRETDTQYF
DNA: TGCGCCAGCAGCTTGTCTGTGGGTAGAGAGACAGATACGCAGTATTTT

D: NA
size: NA
V: TRBV12-3/TRBV12-4
J: TRBJ1-2
CDR3: CASSFGPWDDGYTF
DNA: TGTGCCAGCAGTTTTGGACCCTGGGACGATGGCTACACCTTC

D: NA
size: many
V: TRBV7-8
J: TRBJ2-5
CDR3: CASSRNKNEETQYF
DNA: TGTGCCAGCAGCCGGAACAAAAACGAAGAGACCCAGTACTTC

D: TRBD2
size: NA
V: TRBV12-3/TRBV12-4
J: TRBJ2-3
CDR3: CASSLASGSTQYF
DNA: TGTGCCAGCAGTTTAGCCAGCGGGAGTACGCAGTATTTT

D: TRBD2
size: many
V: TRBV6-5
J: TRBJ2-1
CDR3: CASSFHGGDSYNEQFF
DNA: TGTGCCAGCAGTTTTCACGGGGGGGATTCCTACAATGAGCAGTTCTTC

D: TRBD2
size: few
V: TRBV27
J: TRBJ2-1
CDR3: CASSLQGTSKSNEQFF
DNA: TGTGCCAGCAGTTTACAAGGGACTAGCAAGTCGAATGAGCAGTTCTTC

D: NA
size: few
V: TRBV24-1
J: TRBJ2-3
CDR3: CATSARMTDTQYF
DNA: TGTGCCACCAGTGCCCGAATGACAGATACGCAGTATTTT

D: NA
size: NA
V: TRBV4-2
J: TRBJ2-2
CDR3: CASSQDRSGLAGELFF
DNA: TGTGCCAGCAGCCAAGATAGGTCGGGGTTGGCCGGGGAGCTGTTTTTT

D: TRBD2
size: many
V: TRBV7-2
J: TRBJ2-1
CDR3: CASSQGKGGGLTYNEQFF
DNA: TGTGCCAGCAGCCAAGGAAAGGGCGGGGGGCTGACTTACAATGAGCAGTTCTTC

D: NA
size: NA
V: TRBV27
J: TRBJ1-3
CDR3: CVSSLAEPSRSGNTIYF
DNA: TGTGTCAGCAGTTTAGCGGAGCCCTCTCGCTCTGGAAACACCATATATTTT

D: TRBD1
size: NA
V: TRBV12-5
J: TRBJ2-7
CDR3: CASGLTTGGFYEQYF
DNA: TGTGCTAGTGGTTTGACTACAGGGGGATTCTACGAGCAGTACTTC

D: NA
size: NA
V: TRBV5-5
J: TRBJ1-3
CDR3: CASSYVASGNTIYF
DNA: TGTGCCAGCAGCTACGTCGCCTCTGGAAACACCATATATTTT

D: NA
size: NA
V: TRBV5-1
J: TRBJ1-1
CDR3: CASSQDVSFMNTEAFF
DNA: TGCGCCAGCAGCCAGGATGTAAGTTTCATGAACACTGAAGCTTTCTTT

D: TRBD1
size: NA
V: TRBV6-1
J: TRBJ1-6
CDR3: CASKQADRGLLPLHF
DNA: TGTGCCAGCAAGCAAGCGGACAGGGGGCTTCTACCCCTCCACTTT

D: NA
size: NA
V: TRBV6-1
J: TRBJ1-1
CDR3: CASSRGRQLINTEAFF
DNA: TGTGCCAGCAGTCGCGGAAGGCAGCTCATTAACACTGAAGCTTTCTTT

D: NA
size: NA
V: TRBV7-6
J: TRBJ1-1
CDR3: CASSLSLQPDAFF
DNA: TGTGCCAGCAGCTTATCGTTACAACCCGATGCTTTCTTT

D: TRBD2
size: few
V: TRBV7-6
J: TRBJ2-5
CDR3: CASSPGGSGGETQYF
DNA: TGTGCCAGCAGCCCGGGAGGTAGTGGGGGAGAGACCCAGTACTTC

D: TRBD1
size: once
V: TRBV9
J: TRBJ1-4
CDR3: CASSVDFVDRGLNEKLFF
DNA: TGTGCCAGCAGCGTGGACTTCGTTGACAGGGGGCTTAATGAAAAACTGTTTTTT

D: TRBD1
size: few
V: TRBV4-1
J: TRBJ2-3
CDR3: CASSQWQGADTQYF
DNA: TGCGCCAGCAGCCAGTGGCAGGGGGCAGATACGCAGTATTTT

D: TRBD2
size: NA
V: TRBV6-1
J: TRBJ2-3
CDR3: CASSEGGGGADTQYF
DNA: TGTGCCAGCAGTGAGGGGGGCGGGGGGGCAGATACGCAGTATTTT

D: TRBD1
size: NA
V: TRBV20-1
J: TRBJ2-1
CDR3: CSEDRDRVGNEQFF
DNA: TGCAGTGAAGACCGGGACAGGGTAGGGAATGAGCAGTTCTTC

D: TRBD1
size: NA
V: TRBV7-9
J: TRBJ1-1
CDR3: CASSFIRNRGHTEAFF
DNA: TGTGCCAGCAGCTTTATCCGGAACAGGGGACACACTGAAGCTTTCTTT

D: NA
size: NA
V: TRBV12-3/TRBV12-4
J: TRBJ2-3
CDR3: CASTHTGPTDTQYF
DNA: TGTGCCAGCACCCACACGGGACCCACAGATACGCAGTATTTT

D: TRBD2
size: few
V: TRBV2
J: TRBJ2-3
CDR3: CASYYPTSGGLTDTQYF
DNA: TGTGCCAGTTATTATCCCACTAGCGGGGGGCTGACAGATACGCAGTATTTT

D: TRBD1
size: few
V: TRBV6-5
J: TRBJ2-3
CDR3: CASSHRGRIDTQYF
DNA: TGTGCCAGCAGTCACAGGGGGCGTATAGATACGCAGTATTTT

D: NA
size: few
V: TRBV7-9
J: TRBJ1-2
CDR3: CASSSLINFNYGYTF
DNA: TGTGCCAGCAGCTCCTTGATAAACTTTAACTATGGCTACACCTTC

D: NA
size: few
V: TRBV6-6
J: TRBJ2-3
CDR3: CASRYGADTQYF
DNA: TGTGCCAGCAGATACGGGGCGGATACGCAGTATTTT

D: NA
size: NA
V: TRBV7-8
J: TRBJ1-1
CDR3: CASSSGGVRTAFF
DNA: TGTGCCAGCAGCTCGGGAGGGGTTAGAACAGCTTTCTTT

D: TRBD2
size: many
V: TRBV6-5
J: TRBJ2-3
CDR3: CASSYVAGGYTDTQYF
DNA: TGTGCCAGCAGTTACGTGGCGGGGGGTTACACAGATACGCAGTATTTT